Each of the 8 T cell receptor beta chains below was sequenced from the same sample in a study of siplizumab effects on memory and regulatory T cells. Sequencing was performed with immunoSEQ multiplex PCR; in TCRdb, only in-frame clones are kept and a portion is missing. This repertoire shows 70,000 or so clones, about 89% found once; its top ten account for roughly 29%. Sequencing was carried out using CD8+ T cells sorted from blood. All receptors derive from a human donor in good health.

The chain is built from TRBV14 and TRBJ2-5, with TRBD1 as a possible D gene (5 bases). This CDR3 contains 13 residues. V shed 2 bases and J shed 1 base, with 5 bases lying between them. Germline CDR1 and CDR2: SGHDN and FVKESK. CDR3 DNA: TGTGCCAGCAGCCAAACAGGCCAAGAGACCCAGTACTTC. Residues: CASSQTGQETQYF.

The chain carries TRBV28 and TRBJ2-7, with 9 bases lining up with TRBD1. Losses at the gene ends were 3 bases for V and 3 bases for J; bases not matched to a gene: 12. The CDR3 length is 17 residues. Germline V gives CDR1 MDHEN, CDR2 SYDVKM. CDR3 residues: CASSFNTMGQGFYEQYF. CDR3 DNA: TGTGCCAGCAGTTTCAATACGATGGGACAGGGTTTCTACGAGCAGTACTTC.

On this clone: At the DNA level, this CDR3 is encoded by other sequences in the same sample as well. CDR3 region: CASSIDLSGDGYTF. CDR3 DNA: TGTGCCAGTAGTATAGATCTATCGGGAGATGGCTACACCTTC. This rearrangement joins TRBV19 to TRBJ1-2; D uncertain. This CDR3 has 14 amino acids. With 0 bases removed from V and 6 bases from J, the gap between germline ends came to 11 bases. Per germline, CDR1 LNHDA and CDR2 SQIVND (reference sequence).

The chain couples TRBV15 to TRBJ2-7, with D perhaps matching TRBD1 (5 bases). V lost 0 bases to trimming and J lost 2 bases, with 14 bases between them. The CDR3 totals 16 residues. The germline V gene encodes CDR1 LNHNV and CDR2 YYDKDF (reference sequence). Here the CDR3 DNA reads TGTGCCACCAGCAGAGAGGCGACACTGGGGCCCTACGAGCAGTACTTC. It translates to CATSREATLGPYEQYF.

V is TRBV11-2 and J is TRBJ2-7; D is undetermined. From germline, CDR1 is SGHAT and CDR2 FQNNGV. With 4 bases removed from V and 5 bases from J, the gap between germline ends came to 9 bases. There are 12 residues in the CDR3. The CDR3 protein is CASSSLNDEQYF. The CDR3, as DNA: TGTGCCAGCAGCTCCCTAAACGACGAGCAGTACTTC.

The chain joins TRBV6-1 to TRBJ2-7, with 8 nucleotides matching TRBD1. The CDR3 contains 16 residues. Germline values: CDR1 MNHNS, CDR2 SASEGT. V lost 3 bases, J lost 1 base, and 8 bases stayed unmatched. The CDR3 reads CASSDPRGLLSYEQYF. CDR3 nucleotide sequence: TGTGCCAGCAGTGACCCCAGGGGGCTTCTTTCCTACGAGCAGTACTTC.

The chain joins TRBV15 to TRBJ1-1; no clear D gene. Germline V CDR1 and CDR2: LNHNV, YYDKDF (reference sequence). Trimming cost V 2 bases and J 7 bases, with 14 bases left between them. The CDR3 contains 14 residues. CDR3 bases: TGTGCCACCAGCAGATGGAATACCGGGAGTGAAGCTTTCTTT. Its protein product is CATSRWNTGSEAFF. The complete variable domain, with remaining parts taken from reference TRBV15 and TRBJ1-1, reads DAMVIQNPRYQVTQFGKPVTLSCSQTLNHNVMYWYQQKSSQAPKLLFHYYDKDFNNEADTPDNFQSRRPNTSFCFLDIRSPGLGDTAMYLCATSRWNTGSEAFFGQGTRLTVV.

This clone appeared once. V usage is TRBV27 and J usage is TRBJ1-2; tentative D call: TRBD1 (6 bases). This CDR3 contains 15 residues. CDR1 is MNHEY and CDR2 is SMNVEV in the germline V gene (reference sequence). The V gene lost 6 bases and the J gene lost 2 bases, with 16 bases spanning the gap. This CDR3 is CASSPDRFLNYGYTF. In nucleotides, the CDR3 is TGTGCCAGCAGCCCTGACAGGTTTCTAAACTATGGCTACACCTTC.